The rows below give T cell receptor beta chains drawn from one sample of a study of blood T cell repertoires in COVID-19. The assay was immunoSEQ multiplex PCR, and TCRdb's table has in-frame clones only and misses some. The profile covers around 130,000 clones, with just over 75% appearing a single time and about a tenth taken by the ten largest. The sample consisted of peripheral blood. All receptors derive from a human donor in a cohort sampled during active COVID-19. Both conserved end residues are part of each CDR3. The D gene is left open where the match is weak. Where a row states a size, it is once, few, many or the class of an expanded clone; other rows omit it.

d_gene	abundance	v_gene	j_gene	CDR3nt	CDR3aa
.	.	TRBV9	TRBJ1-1	TGTGCCAGCAGCGATGGATTGACAGCGAACACTGAAGCTTTCTTT	CASSDGLTANTEAFF
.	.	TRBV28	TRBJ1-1	TGTGCCAGCAGTTCCTCGAACCTCCCAGTTTTT	CASSSSNLPVF
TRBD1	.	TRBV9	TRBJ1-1	TGTGCCAGCAGACAGGGGGCAGGAGACACTGAAGCTTTCTTT	CASRQGAGDTEAFF
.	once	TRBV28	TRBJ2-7	TGTGCCAGCAGTCCCCTCGGTAGGAGCTCCTACGAGCAGTACTTC	CASSPLGRSSYEQYF
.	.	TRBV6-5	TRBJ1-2	TGTGCCAGCAGTTACGGGGGGAATGGCTACACCTTC	CASSYGGNGYTF
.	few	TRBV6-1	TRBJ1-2	TGTGCCAGCAGTGAACAGGATAACTATGGCTACACCTTC	CASSEQDNYGYTF
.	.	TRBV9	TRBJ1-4	TGTGCCAGCAGCGTAGGCGGGGGGACCCCAACTAATGAAAAACTGTTTTTT	CASSVGGGTPTNEKLFF
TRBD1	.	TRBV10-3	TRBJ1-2	TGTGCCTCGGGACAGGGAAACTATGGCTACACCTTC	CASGQGNYGYTF
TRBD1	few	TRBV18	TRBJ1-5	TGTGCCAGCTCACCAGGGGGGACAGGGACTCAGCCCCAGCATTTT	CASSPGGTGTQPQHF
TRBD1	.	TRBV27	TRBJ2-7	TGTGCCAGCAGTTTAATGGGACAGGGGGTCTACGAGCAGTACTTC	CASSLMGQGVYEQYF
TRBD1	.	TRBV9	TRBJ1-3	TGTGCCAGCAGCGTAGGGGACAGACATCCAGGAAACACCATATATTTT	CASSVGDRHPGNTIYF
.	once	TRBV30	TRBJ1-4	TGTGCCTGGAGGCGGAGAGGGGAAAAACTGTTTTTT	CAWRRRGEKLFF
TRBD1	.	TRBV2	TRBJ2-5	TGTGCCACCCAAATTGACAGGGGGCCCCAAGAGACCCAGTACTTC	CATQIDRGPQETQYF
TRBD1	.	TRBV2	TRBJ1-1	TGTGCCAGCAGTTACGTGGGACAGCCGAACACTGAAGCTTTCTTT	CASSYVGQPNTEAFF
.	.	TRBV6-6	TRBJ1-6	TGTGCCAGCAGCTCAAGTCAGGGGAAGTATTCACCCCTCCACTTT	CASSSSQGKYSPLHF
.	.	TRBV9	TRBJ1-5	TGTGCCAGCAGCCCATCCTACAGGGCGTACAATCAGCCCCAGCATTTT	CASSPSYRAYNQPQHF
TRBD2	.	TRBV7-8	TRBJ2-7	TGTGCCAGCAGCCATAATCTAGCGGGGGGAGGGGAGCAGTACTTC	CASSHNLAGGGEQYF
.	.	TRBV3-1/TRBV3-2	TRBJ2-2	TGTGCCAGCAGCCAAGGCTTTGCGGTCGTCGGGGAGCTGTTTTTT	CASSQGFAVVGELFF
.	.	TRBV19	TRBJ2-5	TGTGCCAGTAGTATAAGGGCGGGGGCTCGGGAGACCCAGTACTTC	CASSIRAGARETQYF
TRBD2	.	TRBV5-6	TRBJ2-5	TGTGCCAGCAGCTTGGAGGGTAGCGGGGTAGGAGAGACCCAGTACTTC	CASSLEGSGVGETQYF
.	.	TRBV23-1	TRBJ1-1	TGCGCCAGCAGTCAGGTAGACAGGATTGAAGCTTTCTTT	CASSQVDRIEAFF
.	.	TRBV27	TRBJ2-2	TGTGCCAGCAGTTTATACAGGGAAAGCACCGGGGAGCTGTTTTTT	CASSLYRESTGELFF
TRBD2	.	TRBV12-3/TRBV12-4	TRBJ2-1	TGTGCCAGCAGTACCCCGGGAGGGAATGAGCAGTTCTTC	CASSTPGGNEQFF
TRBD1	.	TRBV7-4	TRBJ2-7	TGTGCCAGCAGTGGTCGCCGGGGCTGGGACAGATCCTACGAGCAGTACTTC	CASSGRRGWDRSYEQYF
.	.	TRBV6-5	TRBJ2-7	TGTGCCAGCAGTTACTCCCGTCGGCAGGGGGGCGAGCAGTACTTC	CASSYSRRQGGEQYF
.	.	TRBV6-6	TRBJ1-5	TGTGCCAGCAGTTACTCGTACAGGGCTGGCAATCAGCCCCAGCATTTT	CASSYSYRAGNQPQHF
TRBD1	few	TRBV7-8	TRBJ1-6	TGTGCCAGCAGCTCCGGACAGGGGGTTTCACCCCTCCACTTT	CASSSGQGVSPLHF
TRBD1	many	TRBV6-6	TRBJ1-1	TGTGCCAGCAGGGCACAGGGGACAGGTGAAGCTTTCTTT	CASRAQGTGEAFF
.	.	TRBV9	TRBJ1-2	TGTGCCAGCAGCGGCCTTGATAGTATAGGCTACACCTTC	CASSGLDSIGYTF
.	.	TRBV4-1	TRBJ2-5	TGCGCCAGCAGCCAATGGCAGCGAGAGACCCAGTACTTC	CASSQWQRETQYF
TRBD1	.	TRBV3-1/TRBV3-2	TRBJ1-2	TGTGCCAGCAGCCAATTACAGGGGGATGGCTACACCTTC	CASSQLQGDGYTF
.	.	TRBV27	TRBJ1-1	TGTGCCAGCAGGTCCAGGGGATATACTGAAGCTTTCTTT	CASRSRGYTEAFF
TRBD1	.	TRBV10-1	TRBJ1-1	TGCGCCAGCAGTAGGACAGGGCGGCTGAACACTGAAGCTTTCTTT	CASSRTGRLNTEAFF
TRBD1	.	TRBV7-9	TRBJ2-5	TGTGCCAGCAGCTTACGGGACAGGGACCAAGAGACCCAGTACTTC	CASSLRDRDQETQYF
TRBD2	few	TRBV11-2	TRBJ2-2	TGTGCCAGCAGCTTAATGGGACTAGGTGTTGCCGGGGAGCTGTTTTTT	CASSLMGLGVAGELFF
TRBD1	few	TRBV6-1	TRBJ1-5	TGTGCCAGCAGTGAAATGGTCGGACAGGGCCAGCCCCAGCATTTT	CASSEMVGQGQPQHF
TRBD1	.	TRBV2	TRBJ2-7	TGTGCCACGGGGACAGTCTCCTACGAGCAGTACTTC	CATGTVSYEQYF
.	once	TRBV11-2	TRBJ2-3	TGTGCCAGCAGCCACCCGGTCCTGGATACGCAGTATTTT	CASSHPVLDTQYF
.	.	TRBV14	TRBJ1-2	TGTGCCAGCAGCCAAGGGACACGCTATGGCTACACCTTC	CASSQGTRYGYTF
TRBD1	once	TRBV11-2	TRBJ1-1	TGTGCCAGCAGCTCGAGACGGACAGGACCAAACACTGAAGCTTTCTTT	CASSSRRTGPNTEAFF
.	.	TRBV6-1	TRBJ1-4	TGTGCCAGCAGTGAAGGAGGCGAAAAACTGTTTTTT	CASSEGGEKLFF
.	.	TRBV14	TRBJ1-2	TGTGCCAGCAGCCCCGCCGGCTATGGCTACACCTTC	CASSPAGYGYTF
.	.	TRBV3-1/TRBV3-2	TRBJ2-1	TGTGCCAGCAGCCAAGAGAGCCCAGGGGTACTGTACAATGAGCAGTTCTTC	CASSQESPGVLYNEQFF
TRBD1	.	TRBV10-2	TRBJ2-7	TGCGCCAGCAGAGAGCGACAGGGACCATACGAGCAGTACTTC	CASRERQGPYEQYF
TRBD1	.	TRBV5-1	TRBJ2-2	TGCGCCAGCAGGCTGACAGGGGATGCCGGGGAGCTGTTTTTT	CASRLTGDAGELFF